This T cell receptor beta chain originates from a study of T-cell reconstitution after alpha-beta-depleted transplantation in children. This clonotype was picked up a small number of times. As it was prepared, the TCRbeta library received unique molecular identifiers. One entry per CDR3 protein, called by TCRdb with MiXCR from the PCR reads. Of a few hundred thousand distinct CDR3 sequences listed, 10% are singletons. The trim removed 6 bases at V and 7 bases at J, leaving 9 bases unmatched. Germline V lookup: CDR1 SNHLY, CDR2 FYNNEI. The CDR3 consists of 15 residues. The V call is TRBV2, the J call TRBJ1-5; 10 positions agree with TRBD1. The specimen comprised PBMCs from the stem cell graft donor, sampled from the stem cell graft. This TCR derives from a human donor who donated a stem cell graft to a child with acute lymphoblastic leukemia. The DNA of the CDR3 is TGTGCCAGCAGGCAAGACAGGGGGCTAGGGCAGCCCCAGCATTTT. It encodes CASRQDRGLGQPQHF.